The 2 T cell receptor beta chains below were found in one sample sequenced in a study of cytomegalovirus exposure and HLA in healthy donors. The PCR had 60 Vbeta and 13 Jbeta primers. Only in-frame clones appear in the TCRdb table, and some are missing; sequencing was by immunoSEQ multiplex PCR. The table lists around 120,000 clones, approximately 79% of them singletons. Sequencing was performed on PBMCs. Receptors were obtained from a woman aged 40 to 55 in good health and CMV-seronegative.

The chain combines TRBV7-9 with TRBJ2-3, with a weak D call TRBD2 (6 bases). CDR3 length: 16 amino acids. Trimming left V 5 bases short and J 1 base short, with 16 bases between. CDR1 is SEHNR and CDR2 is FQNEAQ in the germline V gene (reference sequence). The DNA of the CDR3 is TGTGCCAGCAGCCAGGGACTTCTCCGGGGCACAGATACGCAGTATTTT. Translated: CASSQGLLRGTDTQYF.

The table lists this clone with a count of one. V usage is TRBV4-3 and J usage is TRBJ1-5; D is possibly TRBD1 (6 bases). The ends were cut back, 0 bases at V and 6 bases at J, with 15 bases in the middle. The length of the CDR3 is 16 residues. Looked up from germline, CDR1 is LGHNA and CDR2 is YSLEER. The chain's CDR3 is CASSQDYRAAPQPQHF. In DNA form, the CDR3 reads TGCGCCAGCAGCCAAGATTACAGGGCAGCACCTCAGCCCCAGCATTTT.